Listed below are T cell receptor beta chains from one sample, sequenced in a study of blood T cell repertoires in COVID-19. This table comes from immunoSEQ multiplex PCR, and its TCRdb copy is limited to in-frame clones, with some not included. Of just over 250,000 clones listed, about 90% are singletons. The sample taken for sequencing was peripheral blood. The receptors come from a woman aged 50 to 65 with acute or convalescent COVID-19. The CDR3 runs from the conserved cysteine through the conserved F or W. A D gene is named only where the DNA matches it firmly. Clone size is given for some rows only: seen once, a few or many times, or a class if the clone is expanded.

d_gene	abundance	v_gene	j_gene	CDR3aa	CDR3nt
TRBD1	.	TRBV18	TRBJ2-5	CASSPLATGVRAETQYF	TGTGCCAGCTCACCACTAGCCACAGGGGTTCGGGCAGAGACCCAGTACTTC
.	.	TRBV19	TRBJ2-5	CASRPAGQETQYF	TGTGCCAGTAGGCCGGCAGGCCAAGAGACCCAGTACTTC
.	once	TRBV5-4	TRBJ2-3	CASSPLSGSTDTQYF	TGTGCCAGCAGCCCCTTGAGCGGGAGCACAGATACGCAGTATTTT
TRBD2	.	TRBV10-2	TRBJ2-7	CASSAEEREGQYF	TGCGCCAGCAGTGCCGAGGAGCGGGAGGGCCAGTACTTC
TRBD2	.	TRBV5-1	TRBJ2-1	CASSLEAGGSNEQFF	TGCGCCAGCAGCTTGGAGGCGGGAGGATCCAATGAGCAGTTCTTC
.	once	TRBV5-1	TRBJ1-2	CASSLGQYFSYTF	TGCGCCAGCAGCTTGGGACAGTACTTTAGCTACACCTTC
.	.	TRBV19	TRBJ1-1	CASSMVRTMNTEAFF	TGTGCCAGTAGTATGGTACGAACAATGAACACTGAAGCTTTCTTT
.	.	TRBV11-2	TRBJ1-1	CASSFGHLQGAHTEAFF	TGTGCCAGCAGCTTCGGCCACCTTCAAGGGGCGCACACTGAAGCTTTCTTT
.	.	TRBV6-2/TRBV6-3	TRBJ2-5	CASSYARQETQYF	TGTGCCAGCAGTTACGCCAGACAAGAGACCCAGTACTTC
TRBD1	.	TRBV7-9	TRBJ1-2	CASVQGEFTYGYTF	TGTGCCAGCGTTCAGGGGGAATTTACCTATGGCTACACCTTC
.	.	TRBV4-2	TRBJ1-5	CASSQDQYQPQHF	TGTGCCAGCAGCCAAGATCAGTATCAGCCCCAGCATTTT
.	.	TRBV23-1	TRBJ1-4	CASSQWDRAGREYEKLFF	TGCGCCAGCAGTCAATGGGACCGGGCCGGGAGGGAATATGAAAAACTGTTTTTT
TRBD1	.	TRBV24-1	TRBJ2-6	CATSDSRQGSGANVLTF	TGTGCCACCAGTGATTCCAGACAGGGCTCTGGGGCCAACGTCCTGACTTTC
TRBD2	.	TRBV28	TRBJ2-1	CASSVAGGTYNEQFF	TGTGCCAGCAGTGTAGCGGGAGGGACTTACAATGAGCAGTTCTTC
.	few	TRBV7-8	TRBJ1-2	CASSSGLYGYTF	TGTGCCAGCAGCTCCGGACTTTATGGCTACACCTTC
TRBD1	.	TRBV13	TRBJ1-4	CASSLRDRVNEKLFF	TGTGCCAGCAGCTTACGTGACAGGGTGAATGAAAAACTGTTTTTT
.	.	TRBV18	TRBJ1-1	CASAGSPKGVTEAFF	TGTGCCAGCGCAGGTTCTCCGAAGGGGGTGACTGAAGCTTTCTTT
.	.	TRBV18	TRBJ1-3	CASSPDSPNSGNTIYF	TGTGCCAGCTCACCGGACAGTCCCAACTCTGGAAACACCATATATTTT
.	.	TRBV10-3	TRBJ2-1	CAISLDIFHEQFF	TGTGCCATCAGTTTGGACATTTTCCATGAGCAGTTCTTC
.	.	TRBV6-5	TRBJ1-1	CASTIKGGNTEAFF	TGTGCCAGCACCATAAAAGGGGGGAACACTGAAGCTTTCTTT
.	.	TRBV30	TRBJ2-5	CAGQLSLETQYF	TGTGCCGGGCAATTAAGCTTAGAGACCCAGTACTTC
.	.	TRBV29-1	TRBJ1-2	CSVDQGMRYHGYTF	TGCAGCGTTGATCAGGGGATGAGATATCATGGCTACACCTTC
TRBD1	.	TRBV7-2	TRBJ1-2	CASSPGQGASGYTF	TGTGCCAGCAGCCCGGGACAGGGGGCGTCGGGCTACACCTTC
TRBD2	.	TRBV7-2	TRBJ2-5	CASSSGQTSGRKETQYF	TGTGCCAGCAGTTCGGGTCAGACTAGCGGGAGGAAAGAGACCCAGTACTTC
.	.	TRBV7-3	TRBJ1-2	CASSLDHLYGYTF	TGTGCCAGCAGTCTAGACCATCTCTATGGCTACACCTTC
.	.	TRBV19	TRBJ2-1	CASSIWGRHNEQFF	TGTGCCAGTAGTATATGGGGGAGGCACAATGAGCAGTTCTTC
.	few	TRBV5-1	TRBJ1-5	CASSLGPQGGGQPQHF	TGCGCCAGCAGCTTGGGGCCACAGGGTGGAGGACAGCCCCAGCATTTT
.	.	TRBV27	TRBJ2-7	CASSLWTAAEQYF	TGTGCCAGCAGTTTGTGGACAGCGGCCGAGCAGTACTTC
.	.	TRBV27	TRBJ2-1	CASSFSASNYNEQFF	TGTGCCAGCAGTTTTTCCGCTAGCAATTACAATGAGCAGTTCTTC
.	.	TRBV27	TRBJ1-1	CASSLSEHLNTEAFF	TGTGCCAGCAGTTTAAGTGAACATTTGAACACTGAAGCTTTCTTT
.	.	TRBV5-1	TRBJ2-5	CASSFRGAGETQYF	TGCGCCAGCAGCTTTCGGGGGGCAGGGGAGACCCAGTACTTC
TRBD1	few	TRBV30	TRBJ1-2	CAWSTQGARGYTF	TGTGCCTGGAGTACACAGGGGGCGCGTGGCTACACCTTC
.	.	TRBV19	TRBJ2-5	CASSIGAGIETQYF	TGTGCCAGTAGTATAGGGGCAGGAATAGAGACCCAGTACTTC
.	.	TRBV25-1	TRBJ1-5	CASSEAGNQPQHF	TGTGCCAGCAGTGAGGCAGGCAATCAGCCCCAGCATTTT
.	few	TRBV15	TRBJ2-2	CATSRDSNTGELFF	TGTGCCACCAGCAGGGACTCGAACACCGGGGAGCTGTTTTTT
.	once	TRBV28	TRBJ1-2	CASSLSSGNYGYTF	TGTGCCAGCAGTTTATCCTCCGGGAACTATGGCTACACCTTC
.	.	TRBV5-1	TRBJ1-2	CASSGAGDYGYTF	TGCGCCAGCAGTGGTGCCGGGGACTATGGCTACACCTTC
TRBD2	.	TRBV7-2	TRBJ2-1	CASSFGTSGRWDEQFF	TGTGCCAGCAGCTTTGGGACTAGCGGGAGATGGGATGAGCAGTTCTTC
TRBD1	.	TRBV18	TRBJ2-6	CASSPRTGNSGANVLTF	TGTGCCAGCTCACCAAGGACAGGGAACTCTGGGGCCAACGTCCTGACTTTC
.	once	TRBV5-5	TRBJ2-1	CASSFPGGIRNNEQFF	TGTGCCAGCAGCTTCCCCGGCGGGATCCGGAACAATGAGCAGTTCTTC
TRBD2	.	TRBV6-6	TRBJ2-7	CASRGLATGSSEQYF	TGTGCCAGCAGGGGACTAGCGACGGGCTCTTCCGAGCAGTACTTC
TRBD1	.	TRBV9	TRBJ2-2	CASSVASGQTGELFF	TGTGCCAGCAGCGTAGCCTCGGGACAGACCGGGGAGCTGTTTTTT
TRBD1	.	TRBV28	TRBJ2-7	CASSSPGQGGYEQYF	TGTGCCAGCAGTTCCCCCGGACAGGGGGGTTACGAGCAGTACTTC
TRBD1	.	TRBV4-1	TRBJ1-6	CASSQDAAGGYGSLHF	TGCGCCAGCAGCCAAGACGCCGCAGGGGGATATGGATCCCTCCACTTT
TRBD1	once	TRBV5-1	TRBJ2-5	CASSPGQGAQETQYF	TGCGCCAGCAGCCCGGGACAGGGGGCTCAGGAGACCCAGTACTTC
TRBD1	.	TRBV6-6	TRBJ1-6	CASSLTGSNSPLHF	TGTGCCAGCAGCTTGACAGGGTCTAATTCACCCCTCCACTTT
TRBD1	.	TRBV28	TRBJ2-2	CASSLELGTGNTGELFF	TGTGCCAGCAGTTTAGAATTAGGGACAGGGAACACCGGGGAGCTGTTTTTT
TRBD2	.	TRBV4-3	TRBJ2-5	CASSQGLAGGETQYF	TGCGCCAGCAGCCAAGGACTAGCGGGTGGAGAGACCCAGTACTTC
TRBD1	.	TRBV19	TRBJ1-3	CASKGTVPFVSGNTIYF	TGTGCCAGTAAAGGGACAGTTCCTTTTGTGTCCGGAAACACCATATATTTT
.	.	TRBV23-1	TRBJ2-7	CASSQATDFYEQYF	TGCGCCAGCAGTCAAGCGACAGATTTCTACGAGCAGTACTTC
TRBD1	.	TRBV27	TRBJ2-1	CASRKDRGRHNEQFF	TGTGCCAGCAGAAAGGACAGGGGGCGACACAATGAGCAGTTCTTC
.	.	TRBV24-1	TRBJ1-2	CATSDPRTGVFGYTF	TGTGCCACCAGTGATCCCCGTACAGGAGTGTTCGGCTACACCTTC
.	.	TRBV28	TRBJ2-2	CASSLRGHSTGELFF	TGTGCCAGCAGTTTAAGAGGACACAGCACCGGGGAGCTGTTTTTT
TRBD2	.	TRBV6-2/TRBV6-3	TRBJ2-3	CASSYTTSGSTDTQYF	TGTGCCAGCAGTTACACGACTAGCGGGAGTACAGATACGCAGTATTTT
TRBD1	few	TRBV5-5	TRBJ1-6	CASSLTGESPLHF	TGTGCCAGCAGCTTGACAGGGGAATCACCCCTCCACTTT
.	.	TRBV2	TRBJ1-5	CASSDSYQPQHF	TGTGCCAGCAGTGATAGTTATCAGCCCCAGCATTTT
TRBD1	.	TRBV5-1	TRBJ1-4	CASSLAPGTGNEKLFF	TGCGCCAGCAGCCTGGCACCTGGGACAGGGAATGAAAAACTGTTTTTT
.	.	TRBV7-3	TRBJ2-3	CASSLNRFADTQYF	TGTGCCAGCAGCTTAAATCGGTTCGCGGATACGCAGTATTTT
.	once	TRBV5-6	TRBJ1-3	CASSLGQTISSGNTIYF	TGTGCCAGCAGCTTGGGCCAGACAATTTCCTCTGGAAACACCATATATTTT